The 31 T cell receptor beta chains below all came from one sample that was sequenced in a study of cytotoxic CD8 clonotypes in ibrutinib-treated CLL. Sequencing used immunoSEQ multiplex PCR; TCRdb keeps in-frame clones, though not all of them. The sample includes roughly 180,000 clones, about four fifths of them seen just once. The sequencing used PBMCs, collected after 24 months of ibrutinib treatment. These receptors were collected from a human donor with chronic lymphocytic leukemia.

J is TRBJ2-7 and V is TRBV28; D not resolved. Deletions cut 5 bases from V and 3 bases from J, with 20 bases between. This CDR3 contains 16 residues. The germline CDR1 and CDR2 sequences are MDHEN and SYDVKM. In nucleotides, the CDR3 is TGTGCCAGCAGTCTCCACTCCGTTCCCACCGACTACGAGCAGTACTTC. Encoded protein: CASSLHSVPTDYEQYF. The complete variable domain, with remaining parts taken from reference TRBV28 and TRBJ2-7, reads DVKVTQSSRYLVKRTGEKVFLECVQDMDHENMFWYRQDPGLGLRLIYFSYDVKMKEKGDIPEGYSVSREKKERFSLILESASTNQTSMYLCASSLHSVPTDYEQYFGPGTRLTVT.

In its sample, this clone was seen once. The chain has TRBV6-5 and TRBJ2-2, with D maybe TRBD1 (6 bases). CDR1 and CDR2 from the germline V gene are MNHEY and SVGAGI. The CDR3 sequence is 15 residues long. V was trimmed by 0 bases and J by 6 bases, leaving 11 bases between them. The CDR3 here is CASSYSNWGPGELFF. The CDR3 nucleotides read TGTGCCAGCAGTTACTCGAATTGGGGGCCCGGGGAGCTGTTTTTT.

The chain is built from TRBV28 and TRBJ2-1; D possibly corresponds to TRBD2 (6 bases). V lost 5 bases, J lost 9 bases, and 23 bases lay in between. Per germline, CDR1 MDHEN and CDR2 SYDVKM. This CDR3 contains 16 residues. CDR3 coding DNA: TGTGCCAGCAGTCCACTCCGTATAACTAGCTTTGGTGAGCAGTTCTTC. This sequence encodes CASSPLRITSFGEQFF.

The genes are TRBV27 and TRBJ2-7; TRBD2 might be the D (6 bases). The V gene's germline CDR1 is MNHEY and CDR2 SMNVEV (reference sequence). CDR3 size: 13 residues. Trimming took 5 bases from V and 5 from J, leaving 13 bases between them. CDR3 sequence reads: CASSISSVHEQYF. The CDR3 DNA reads TGTGCCAGCAGTATTTCTAGCGTCCACGAGCAGTACTTC.

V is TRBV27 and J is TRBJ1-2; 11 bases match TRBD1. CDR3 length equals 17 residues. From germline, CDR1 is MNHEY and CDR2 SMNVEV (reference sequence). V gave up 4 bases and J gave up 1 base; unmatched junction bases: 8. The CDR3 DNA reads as TGTGCCAGCAGTTCGATGGACAGGGGGCGGATTAACTATGGCTACACCTTC. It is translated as CASSSMDRGRINYGYTF.

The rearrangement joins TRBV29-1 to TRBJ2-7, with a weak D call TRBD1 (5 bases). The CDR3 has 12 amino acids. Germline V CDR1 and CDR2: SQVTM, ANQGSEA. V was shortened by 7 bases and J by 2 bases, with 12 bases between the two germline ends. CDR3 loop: CSARQKTYEQYF. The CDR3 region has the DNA TGCAGCGCCCGACAGAAAACCTACGAGCAGTACTTC.

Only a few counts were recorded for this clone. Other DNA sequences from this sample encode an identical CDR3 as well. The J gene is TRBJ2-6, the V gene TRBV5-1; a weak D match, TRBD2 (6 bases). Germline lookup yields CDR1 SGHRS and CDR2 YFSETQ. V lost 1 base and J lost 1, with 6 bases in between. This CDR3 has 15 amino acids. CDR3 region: CASSLSGSGANVLTF. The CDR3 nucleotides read TGCGCCAGCAGCTTGAGCGGGTCTGGGGCCAACGTCCTGACTTTC.

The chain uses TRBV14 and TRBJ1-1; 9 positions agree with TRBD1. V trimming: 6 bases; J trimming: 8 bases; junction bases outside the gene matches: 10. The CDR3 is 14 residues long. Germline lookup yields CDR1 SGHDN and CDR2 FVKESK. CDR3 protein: CASRRGQGNREAFF. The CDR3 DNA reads TGTGCCAGCAGAAGGGGACAGGGAAATCGCGAAGCTTTCTTT.

In DNA, the CDR3 is TGTGCCAGCAGCCGAGACTCCGGTGGGACTGAAGCTTTCTTT. The encoded protein is CASSRDSGGTEAFF. This sequence joins TRBV7-2 and TRBJ1-1; D uncertain. Looked up from germline, CDR1 is SGHTA and CDR2 is FQGNSA. V lost 5 bases to trimming and J lost 5 bases, with 15 bases between them. The CDR3 sequence is 14 residues long. Together with reference TRBV7-2 and TRBJ1-1, the CDR3 gives the full variable domain: GAGVSQSPSNKVTEKGKDVELRCDPISGHTALYWYRQSLGQGLEFLIYFQGNSAPDKSGLPSDRFSAERTGGSVSTLTIQRTQQEDSAVYLCASSRDSGGTEAFFGQGTRLTVV.

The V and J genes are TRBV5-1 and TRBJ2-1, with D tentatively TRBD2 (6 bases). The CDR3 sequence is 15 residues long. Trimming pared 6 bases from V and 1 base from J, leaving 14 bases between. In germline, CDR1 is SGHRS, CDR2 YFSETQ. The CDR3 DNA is TGCGCCAGCACCCCAGGAGGGCAGTCCTACAATGAGCAGTTCTTC. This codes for CASTPGGQSYNEQFF. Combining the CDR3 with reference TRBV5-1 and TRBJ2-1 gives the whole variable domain KAGVTQTPRYLIKTRGQQVTLSCSPISGHRSVSWYQQTPGQGLQFLFEYFSETQRNKGNFPGRFSGRQFSNSRSEMNVSTLELGDSALYLCASTPGGQSYNEQFFGPGTRLTVL.

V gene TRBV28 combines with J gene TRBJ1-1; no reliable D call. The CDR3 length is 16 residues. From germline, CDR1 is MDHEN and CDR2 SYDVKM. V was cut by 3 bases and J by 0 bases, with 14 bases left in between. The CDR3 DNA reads TGTGCCAGCAGTTTCCCCCAAGGCCGTATGAACACTGAAGCTTTCTTT. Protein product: CASSFPQGRMNTEAFF.

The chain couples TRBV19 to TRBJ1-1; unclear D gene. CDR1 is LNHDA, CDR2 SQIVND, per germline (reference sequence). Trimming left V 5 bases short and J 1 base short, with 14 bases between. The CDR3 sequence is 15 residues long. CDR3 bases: TGTGCCAGTAGTGCCCCCAGAAGAGCGAACACTGAAGCTTTCTTT. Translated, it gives CASSAPRRANTEAFF.

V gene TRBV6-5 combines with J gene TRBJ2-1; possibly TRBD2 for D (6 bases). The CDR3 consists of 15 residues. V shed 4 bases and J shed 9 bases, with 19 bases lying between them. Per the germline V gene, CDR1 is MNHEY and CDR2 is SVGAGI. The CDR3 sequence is CASSSGTPLRGEQFF. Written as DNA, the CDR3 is TGTGCCAGCAGTTCCGGGACTCCCCTTAGGGGTGAGCAGTTCTTC.

The CDR3 loop reads CSVIPSGIGAKNIQYF. CDR3 in DNA: TGCAGCGTGATACCCTCGGGGATTGGGGCCAAAAACATTCAGTACTTC. The chain employs TRBV29-1 and TRBJ2-4, with a possible D match to TRBD2 (5 bases). CDR1 and CDR2 (germline): SQVTM, ANQGSEA. Between the trimmed V and J ends, which lost 6 bases and 1 base, there was a span of 19 bases. The CDR3 loop spans 16 amino acids.

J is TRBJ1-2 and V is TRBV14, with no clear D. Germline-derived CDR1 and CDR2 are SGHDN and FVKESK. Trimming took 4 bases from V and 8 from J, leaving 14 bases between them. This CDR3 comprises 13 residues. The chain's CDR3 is CASSLQMEQGYTF. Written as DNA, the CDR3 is TGTGCCAGCAGCCTGCAAATGGAGCAAGGCTACACCTTC.

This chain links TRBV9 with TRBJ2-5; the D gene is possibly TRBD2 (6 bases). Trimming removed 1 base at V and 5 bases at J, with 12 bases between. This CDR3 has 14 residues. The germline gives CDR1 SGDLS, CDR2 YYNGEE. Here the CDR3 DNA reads TGTGCCAGCAGCGTACTGGCGGGACGGGAGACCCAGTACTTC. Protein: CASSVLAGRETQYF.

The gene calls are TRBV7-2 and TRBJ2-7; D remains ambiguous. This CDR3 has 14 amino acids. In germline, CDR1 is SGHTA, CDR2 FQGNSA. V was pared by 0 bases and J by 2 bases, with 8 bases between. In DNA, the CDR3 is TGTGCCAGCAGCTTAGCGGTTCCTACCTACGAGCAGTACTTC. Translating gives CASSLAVPTYEQYF.

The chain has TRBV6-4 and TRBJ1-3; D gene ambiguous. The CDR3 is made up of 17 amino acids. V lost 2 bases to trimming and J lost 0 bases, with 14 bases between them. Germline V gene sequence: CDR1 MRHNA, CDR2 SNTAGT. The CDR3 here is CASSDTKGGDSGNTIYF. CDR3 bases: TGTGCCAGCAGTGACACAAAGGGCGGGGACTCTGGAAACACCATATATTTT.

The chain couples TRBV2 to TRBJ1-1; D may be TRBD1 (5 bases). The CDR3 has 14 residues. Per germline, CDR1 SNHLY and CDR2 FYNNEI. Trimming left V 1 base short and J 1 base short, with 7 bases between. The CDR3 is CASSEDTGNTEAFF. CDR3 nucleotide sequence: TGTGCCAGCAGTGAAGATACAGGGAACACTGAAGCTTTCTTT.

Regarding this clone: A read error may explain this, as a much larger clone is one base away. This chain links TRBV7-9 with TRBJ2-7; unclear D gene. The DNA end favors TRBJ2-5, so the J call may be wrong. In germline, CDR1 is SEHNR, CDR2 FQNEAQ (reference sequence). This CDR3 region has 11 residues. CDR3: CASSLEGTQYF. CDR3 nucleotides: TGTGCCAGCAGCTTAGAAGGGACCCAGTACTTC.

The CDR3 loop is CASSVGRGEINEKLFF. The DNA for the CDR3 is TGTGCCAGCAGCGTAGGAAGGGGGGAGATTAATGAAAAACTGTTTTTT. The chain carries TRBV9 and TRBJ1-4; D is possibly TRBD1 (6 bases). Trimming pared 0 bases from V and 4 bases from J, leaving 13 bases between. Germline CDR1 SGDLS, CDR2 YYNGEE. CDR3 length: 16 residues.

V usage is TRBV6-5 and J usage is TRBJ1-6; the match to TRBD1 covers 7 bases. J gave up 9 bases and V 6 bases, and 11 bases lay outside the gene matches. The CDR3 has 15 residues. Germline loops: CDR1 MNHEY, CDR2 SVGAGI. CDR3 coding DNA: TGTGCCAGCAGCCCCCAGGGGGGGCAGGTTTCACCCCTCCACTTT. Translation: CASSPQGGQVSPLHF.

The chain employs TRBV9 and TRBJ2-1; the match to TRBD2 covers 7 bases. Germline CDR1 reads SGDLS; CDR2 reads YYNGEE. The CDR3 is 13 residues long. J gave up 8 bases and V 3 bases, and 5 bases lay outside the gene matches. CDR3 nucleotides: TGTGCCAGCAGCGAGGGGAGGGTCGATGAGCAGTTCTTC. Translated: CASSEGRVDEQFF.

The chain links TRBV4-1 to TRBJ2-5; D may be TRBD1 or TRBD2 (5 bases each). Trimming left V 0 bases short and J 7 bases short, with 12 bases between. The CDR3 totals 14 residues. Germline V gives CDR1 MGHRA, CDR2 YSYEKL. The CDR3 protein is CASSQDGGWGTQYF. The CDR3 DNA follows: TGCGCCAGCAGCCAAGATGGGGGATGGGGGACCCAGTACTTC.

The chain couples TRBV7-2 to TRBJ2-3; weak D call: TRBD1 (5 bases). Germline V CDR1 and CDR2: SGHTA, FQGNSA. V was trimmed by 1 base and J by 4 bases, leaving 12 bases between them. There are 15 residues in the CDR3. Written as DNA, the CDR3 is TGTGCCAGCAGCTTAGAGGGCCAAGGGGCAGATACGCAGTATTTT. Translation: CASSLEGQGADTQYF.

CDR3 amino acids: CASSPQAGQPQHF. Written as DNA, the CDR3 is TGTGCCAGCTCACCTCAAGCGGGGCAGCCCCAGCATTTT. The chain carries TRBV18 and TRBJ1-5; no reliable D call. Trimming stripped 3 bases from V and 7 bases from J, with 10 bases between. The germline V gene encodes CDR1 KGHSH and CDR2 LQKENI. The CDR3 sequence is 13 residues long.

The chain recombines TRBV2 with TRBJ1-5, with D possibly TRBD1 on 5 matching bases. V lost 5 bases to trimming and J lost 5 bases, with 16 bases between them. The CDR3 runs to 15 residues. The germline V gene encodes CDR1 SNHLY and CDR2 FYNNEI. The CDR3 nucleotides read TGTGCCAGCAGTTCCCTCGTAACGGGGGATCAGCCCCAGCATTTT. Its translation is CASSSLVTGDQPQHF.

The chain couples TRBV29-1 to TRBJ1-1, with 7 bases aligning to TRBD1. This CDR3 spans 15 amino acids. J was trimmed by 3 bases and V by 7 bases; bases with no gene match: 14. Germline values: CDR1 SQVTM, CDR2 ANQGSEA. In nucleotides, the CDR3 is TGCAGCGCCATACCGACAGGGAGAGGGGACACTGAAGCTTTCTTT. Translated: CSAIPTGRGDTEAFF. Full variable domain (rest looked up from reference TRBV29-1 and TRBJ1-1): SAVISQKPSRDICQRGTSLTIQCQVDSQVTMMFWYRQQPGQSLTLIATANQGSEATYESGFVIDKFPISRPNLTFSTLTVSNMSPEDSSIYLCSAIPTGRGDTEAFFGQGTRLTVV.

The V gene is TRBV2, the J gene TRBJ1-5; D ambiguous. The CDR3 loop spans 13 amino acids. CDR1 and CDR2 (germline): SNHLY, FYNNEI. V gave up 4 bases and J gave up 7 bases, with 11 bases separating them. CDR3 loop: CASSGTTEQPQHF. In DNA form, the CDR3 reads TGTGCCAGCAGTGGGACGACGGAGCAGCCCCAGCATTTT. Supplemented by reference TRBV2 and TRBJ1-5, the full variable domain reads EPEVTQTPSHQVTQMGQEVILRCVPISNHLYFYWYRQILGQKVEFLVSFYNNEISEKSEIFDDQFSVERPDGSNFTLKIRSTKLEDSAMYFCASSGTTEQPQHFGDGTRLSIL.

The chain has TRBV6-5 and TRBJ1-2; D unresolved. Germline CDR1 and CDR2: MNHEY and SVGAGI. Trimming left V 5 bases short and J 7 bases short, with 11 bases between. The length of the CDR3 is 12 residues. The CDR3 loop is CASSPARAGYTF. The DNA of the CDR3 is TGTGCCAGCAGTCCTGCCCGGGCTGGCTACACCTTC.

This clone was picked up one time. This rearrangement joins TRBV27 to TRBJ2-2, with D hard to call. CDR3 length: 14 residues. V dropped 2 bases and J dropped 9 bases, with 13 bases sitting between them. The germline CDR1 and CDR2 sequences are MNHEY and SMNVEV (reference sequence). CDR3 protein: CASSLQAEDRELFF. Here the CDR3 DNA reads TGTGCCAGCAGTTTACAGGCAGAGGACCGGGAGCTGTTTTTT.